This T cell receptor beta chain was profiled in a study of OX40 agonist ivuxolimab in advanced cancers. Overall study: Prior therapy, whether anti-PD-1, anti-PD-L1 or anti-CTLA-4, was allowed, and about 39% had some. Partial responses were achieved by three patients, of whom one had hepatocellular carcinoma and two had cutaneous melanoma.

This CDR3 spans 16 amino acids. Germline-derived CDR1 and CDR2 are MGHRA and YSYEKL. V was clipped by 0 bases and J by 0 bases, with 8 bases between them. The method was immunoSEQ multiplex PCR; TCRdb's version includes in-frame clones alone and lacks a portion of them. The sample includes tens of thousands of clones, about 85% of them seen just once. The clonotype comes from an adult with an advanced solid tumor such as melanoma, head and neck, liver or kidney cancer. The starting material was CD4+ or CD8+ T cells sorted from blood, obtained in a trial of the OX40 agonist ivuxolimab. The chain combines TRBV4-1 with TRBJ2-2; no firm D call. This CDR3 reads CASSQDFLTNTGELFF. The CDR3 DNA is TGCGCCAGCAGCCAAGATTTCCTTACGAACACCGGGGAGCTGTTTTTT.